These T cell receptor beta chains were read from a single sample in a study of blood T cells in healthy people across ages. Each CDR3 protein gets one entry after TCRdb re-called the 5' RACE reads with MiXCR. The table has under 2 million distinct CDR3 sequences, about 35% seen once. The sequenced sample was blood. All receptors derive from a woman aged 25-40 years in good health. Both conserved end residues are part of each CDR3. A D gene is named only where the DNA matches it firmly. Clone size is not always given. Where it is, it says once, few, many or a class for expanded clones.

size: .; J: TRBJ1-1; V: TRBV20-1; D: TRBD1; DNA: TGCAGTTCGCCGGGACAGGGGTATGAAGCTTTCTTT; CDR3: CSSPGQGYEAFF
size: .; J: TRBJ2-6; V: TRBV4-2; D: .; DNA: TGTGCCAGCAGCCAAGAATCGATAGGAGGGGCCAACGTCCTGACTTTC; CDR3: CASSQESIGGANVLTF
size: few; J: TRBJ2-1; V: TRBV3-1; D: .; DNA: TGTGCCAGCAGCCAAGGCTCGGGGCCTGTTTACTACAATGAGCAGTTCTTC; CDR3: CASSQGSGPVYYNEQFF
size: .; J: TRBJ2-1; V: TRBV28; D: .; DNA: TGTGCCAGCAACCCAGACAGCTCCTACAATGAGCAGTTCTTC; CDR3: CASNPDSSYNEQFF
size: .; J: TRBJ2-1; V: TRBV4-1; D: .; DNA: TGCGCCAGCAGCCAAACTACAAGCCGCAATGAGCAGTTCTTC; CDR3: CASSQTTSRNEQFF
size: many; J: TRBJ2-7; V: TRBV20-1; D: TRBD2; DNA: TGCAGTGTCTCGGACGGACTAGCGGGAACCTACGAGCAGTACTTC; CDR3: CSVSDGLAGTYEQYF
size: many; J: TRBJ2-7; V: TRBV11-2; D: .; DNA: TGTGCCAGCAGCACCCAAATCGGGACCTCCGAGCAGTACTTC; CDR3: CASSTQIGTSEQYF
size: few; J: TRBJ2-5; V: TRBV5-1; D: .; DNA: TGCGCCAGCAGCGAGCAGGGGTTTCAAGAGACCCAGTACTTC; CDR3: CASSEQGFQETQYF
size: .; J: TRBJ1-1; V: TRBV7-9; D: .; DNA: TGTGCCAGCAGCTCCAGGGTGAAGAGAACTGAAGCTTTCTTT; CDR3: CASSSRVKRTEAFF
size: few; J: TRBJ2-1; V: TRBV5-1; D: .; DNA: TGCGCCAGCAGCGCGGTTCCTTCTTACAATGAGCAGTTCTTC; CDR3: CASSAVPSYNEQFF
size: .; J: TRBJ2-1; V: TRBV19; D: .; DNA: TGTGCCAGTAGCCGGGGAGCGACTAGTAATGAGCAGTTCTTC; CDR3: CASSRGATSNEQFF
size: .; J: TRBJ2-5; V: TRBV20-1; D: TRBD1; DNA: TGCAGTGCGGGACAGTTCCACAGTAGCCAAGAGACCCAGTACTTC; CDR3: CSAGQFHSSQETQYF
size: many; J: TRBJ2-1; V: TRBV20-1; D: TRBD2; DNA: TGCAGTGCTAAGGAACTAGCGGGCAAGAGCTCCTACAATGAGCAGTTCTTC; CDR3: CSAKELAGKSSYNEQFF
size: .; J: TRBJ2-6; V: TRBV7-9; D: .; DNA: TGTGCCGGAACACAGGAGTTTCGCTCTGGGGCCAACGTCCTGACTTTC; CDR3: CAGTQEFRSGANVLTF
size: .; J: TRBJ1-1; V: TRBV4-1; D: .; DNA: TGCGCCAGCAGCCGGGCGGGGACCGGTGACACTGAAGCTTTCTTT; CDR3: CASSRAGTGDTEAFF
size: few; J: TRBJ1-2; V: TRBV12-3/TRBV12-4; D: .; DNA: TGTGCCAGCAGTTTAGGGACGGCTGGCTACACCTTC; CDR3: CASSLGTAGYTF
size: once; J: TRBJ1-6; V: TRBV30; D: .; DNA: TGTGCCTGGACCCTACCAGGGAATGTTAATTCACCCCTCCACTTT; CDR3: CAWTLPGNVNSPLHF
size: few; J: TRBJ1-6; V: TRBV4-2; D: .; DNA: TGTGCCAGCAGTTCGGAGACAGATAATTCACCCCTCCACTTT; CDR3: CASSSETDNSPLHF
size: few; J: TRBJ2-3; V: TRBV7-9; D: TRBD2; DNA: TGTGCCAGTAGAGAGGGGAGCGGGGGATCCCTGCCAGATACGCAGTATTTT; CDR3: CASREGSGGSLPDTQYF
size: many; J: TRBJ2-7; V: TRBV5-1; D: .; DNA: TGCGCCAGCAGCTCGGGACCCCGAGCCTACGAGCAGTACTTC; CDR3: CASSSGPRAYEQYF
size: .; J: TRBJ2-1; V: TRBV3-1; D: .; DNA: TGTGCCAGCAGCCAAATCCTGACTTCTGAGCAGTTCTTC; CDR3: CASSQILTSEQFF
size: .; J: TRBJ2-3; V: TRBV5-6; D: .; DNA: TGTGCCAGCAGCCCCGCCTCGGGAGATACGCAGTATTTT; CDR3: CASSPASGDTQYF
size: .; J: TRBJ2-1; V: TRBV20-1; D: TRBD2; DNA: TGCGGTGCTAGAGATCCACTAGCGGGAGGGGGTGAGCAGTTCTTC; CDR3: CGARDPLAGGGEQFF
size: few; J: TRBJ2-7; V: TRBV27; D: TRBD2; DNA: TGTGCCAGCAGATACTCGATTGGTAGCGGGAGTACCGAGCAGTACTTC; CDR3: CASRYSIGSGSTEQYF
size: many; J: TRBJ2-7; V: TRBV5-1; D: TRBD2; DNA: TGTGCCAGCAGTTCCGGGACTAGCGTTTACGAGCAGTACTTC; CDR3: CASSSGTSVYEQYF
size: .; J: TRBJ2-7; V: TRBV5-1; D: TRBD1; DNA: TGCGCCAGCAGCACGGGACAGGGTATATCCTACGAGCAGTACTTC; CDR3: CASSTGQGISYEQYF
size: .; J: TRBJ1-1; V: TRBV6-1; D: .; DNA: TGTGCCAGCAGTTTGACGTATGGGGCTTTCTTT; CDR3: CASSLTYGAFF
size: few; J: TRBJ2-3; V: TRBV30; D: .; DNA: TGTGCCTGGACTCCAGAGCGGCATACGCAGTATTTT; CDR3: CAWTPERHTQYF
size: few; J: TRBJ2-1; V: TRBV7-2; D: .; DNA: TGTGCCAGCAGCTTAGAACTATTTAAGGTGAATGAGCAGTTCTTC; CDR3: CASSLELFKVNEQFF
size: few; J: TRBJ2-5; V: TRBV27; D: .; DNA: TGTGCCAGCAGTTTAGTAGTGGGTGGACAAGAGACCCAGTACTTC; CDR3: CASSLVVGGQETQYF
size: .; J: TRBJ1-2; V: TRBV2; D: .; DNA: TGTGCCAGCAGTCCCGGACAGTCTCTTGCTGGCTACACCTTC; CDR3: CASSPGQSLAGYTF
size: few; J: TRBJ2-1; V: TRBV9; D: TRBD2; DNA: TGTGCCAGCAGCCCTGCTGGCAGACTAGCGGGGGGGCCACAGGTAAATGAGCAGTTCTTC; CDR3: CASSPAGRLAGGPQVNEQFF
size: few; J: TRBJ2-7; V: TRBV5-6; D: .; DNA: TGTGCCAGCAGCTTGGGGGGGGCGACTGGCTACGAGCAGTACTTC; CDR3: CASSLGGATGYEQYF
size: .; J: TRBJ1-2; V: TRBV13; D: .; DNA: TGTGCCAGCAGCTCCCGACAGGATCTGGGGCTGGGCTATGGCTACACCTTC; CDR3: CASSSRQDLGLGYGYTF
size: few; J: TRBJ2-3; V: TRBV5-6; D: .; DNA: TGTGCCAGCAGCCAGGTATCAGCGGGTCGAGATACGCAGTATTTT; CDR3: CASSQVSAGRDTQYF
size: .; J: TRBJ1-2; V: TRBV5-1; D: .; DNA: TGCGCCAGCAGCTTGGAGACCGATAACTATGGCTACACCTTC; CDR3: CASSLETDNYGYTF
size: .; J: TRBJ2-2; V: TRBV5-1; D: TRBD2; DNA: TGCGCCAGCAGCTTTCTAGCGGGGGGTAACACCGGGGAGCTGTTTTTT; CDR3: CASSFLAGGNTGELFF
size: .; J: TRBJ1-4; V: TRBV27; D: TRBD1; DNA: TGTGCCAGCAGGGACAGGGCAGATGAAAAACTGTTTTTT; CDR3: CASRDRADEKLFF
size: .; J: TRBJ1-2; V: TRBV20-1; D: .; DNA: TGCAGTGCTACTGTCCGGGACGGCGGCTATGGCTACACCTTC; CDR3: CSATVRDGGYGYTF
size: few; J: TRBJ2-3; V: TRBV20-1; D: .; DNA: TGCAGTGCTAGTGTAGGGGATACGCAGTATTTT; CDR3: CSASVGDTQYF
size: .; J: TRBJ2-1; V: TRBV7-3; D: .; DNA: TGTGCCAGCAGCCTCCGGGGGCAGGGCAGCTACTCCTACAATGAGCAGTTCTTC; CDR3: CASSLRGQGSYSYNEQFF
size: few; J: TRBJ1-6; V: TRBV6-1; D: .; DNA: TGTGCCAGCAGTGAAGGTGTACAGTCCTATAATTCACCCCTCCACTTT; CDR3: CASSEGVQSYNSPLHF
size: .; J: TRBJ2-7; V: TRBV20-1; D: TRBD1; DNA: TGCAGTGCCGCGAGGACAGGGGGTTTGTACGAGCAGTACTTC; CDR3: CSAARTGGLYEQYF
size: .; J: TRBJ2-3; V: TRBV10-3; D: TRBD2; DNA: TGTGCCATCAGTGAGGGCGGGGGGGTGGATACGCAGTATTTT; CDR3: CAISEGGGVDTQYF
size: many; J: TRBJ2-5; V: TRBV20-1; D: TRBD2; DNA: TGCAGTGCAGGACTAGCGGGAGGTCTCCAAGAGACCCAGTACTTC; CDR3: CSAGLAGGLQETQYF
size: few; J: TRBJ2-5; V: TRBV5-1; D: .; DNA: TGCGCCAGCAGCTCTAGTTTAAAGGAGACCCAGTACTTC; CDR3: CASSSSLKETQYF
size: .; J: TRBJ1-1; V: TRBV12-3/TRBV12-4; D: .; DNA: TGTGCCAGCAGTACACCACAGGAAACCTTGAGGACTGAAGCTTTCTTT; CDR3: CASSTPQETLRTEAFF
size: .; J: TRBJ2-3; V: TRBV20-1; D: .; DNA: TGCAGTGCTGTCCCAGGGTCGGTCTTAACGCAGTATTTT; CDR3: CSAVPGSVLTQYF
size: .; J: TRBJ2-1; V: TRBV19; D: TRBD1; DNA: TGTGCCAGTAGTATGAGGGGACAGAGAGGCAATGAGCAGTTCTTC; CDR3: CASSMRGQRGNEQFF
size: .; J: TRBJ1-1; V: TRBV27; D: .; DNA: TGTGCCAGCAGTTTATCGATTAATTTCGTCTCGAACACTGAAGCTTTCTTT; CDR3: CASSLSINFVSNTEAFF
size: .; J: TRBJ2-5; V: TRBV9; D: .; DNA: TGTGCCAGCAGCATAGCTACCGGGACCGTGCTTGAGACCCAGTACTTC; CDR3: CASSIATGTVLETQYF
size: .; J: TRBJ2-1; V: TRBV6-5; D: .; DNA: TGTGCCGGCAGTCCCCCCCAGGCAAGCTCCTACAATGAGCAGTTCTTC; CDR3: CAGSPPQASSYNEQFF
size: few; J: TRBJ2-7; V: TRBV12-3/TRBV12-4; D: TRBD2; DNA: TGTGCCAGCAGTCCCTGGACTAGCGGGGATGGCGAGCAGTACTTC; CDR3: CASSPWTSGDGEQYF
size: few; J: TRBJ2-1; V: TRBV5-1; D: TRBD2; DNA: TGCGCCAGCAGCTTGGTTGGGGCGGGAGTGTTAAGCAATGAGCAGTTCTTC; CDR3: CASSLVGAGVLSNEQFF
size: .; J: TRBJ2-1; V: TRBV7-2; D: TRBD2; DNA: TGTACCAGCAGCTTAGCCTCGCGGGGGGGCTTGGGTGAGCAGTTCTTC; CDR3: CTSSLASRGGLGEQFF
size: .; J: TRBJ2-7; V: TRBV20-1; D: TRBD1; DNA: TGCAGCTCCCGTCGTGGGACAGGGGGCTACGAGCAGTACTTC; CDR3: CSSRRGTGGYEQYF
size: .; J: TRBJ2-1; V: TRBV6-5; D: TRBD2; DNA: TGTGCCAGCAGTTTTGATGACGGGGGGGACAATGAGCAGTTCTTC; CDR3: CASSFDDGGDNEQFF